A selection of T cell receptor beta chains follows, all from one sample in a study of shared clonotypes between healthy human individuals. Sequencing was performed with immunoSEQ multiplex PCR; in TCRdb, only in-frame clones are kept and a portion is missing. The table records around 95,000 clones, around 67% of them present only once. The sequenced sample was memory CD8+ T cells sorted from blood. The receptors come from a man aged 25 to 40 in good health. Both conserved end residues are part of each CDR3. A D gene is named only where the DNA matches it firmly. Only some rows state a clone size, as once, few, many or a class for expanded clones.

>TRBJ2-7|TRBV29-1|NA|NA
TGCAGCGTTGGTGTTGGGGATGGGATTACGGAGCAGTACTTC
CSVGVGDGITEQYF
>TRBJ1-4|TRBV10-3|TRBD1|NA
TGTGCCATCAGTCCAGGGGGCCGTTCAACTAATGAAAAACTGTTTTTT
CAISPGGRSTNEKLFF
>TRBJ1-5|TRBV27|TRBD1|NA
TGTGCCAGCCGCCCCTCAGGGGGCATCGGGAGCAATCAGCCCCAGCATTTT
CASRPSGGIGSNQPQHF
>TRBJ2-1|TRBV5-5|NA|NA
TGTGCCAGCAGCTACCGGGACTTCGACAATGAGCAGTTCTTC
CASSYRDFDNEQFF
>TRBJ2-1|TRBV15|TRBD2|NA
TGTGCCACCATCAGGAGCGGGAGCTCCTACAATGAGCAGTTCTTC
CATIRSGSSYNEQFF
>TRBJ2-5|TRBV25-1|NA|NA
TGTGCCAGCAGTGAATTTCGGGACCCCTGGGAGACCCAGTACTTC
CASSEFRDPWETQYF
>TRBJ1-4|TRBV19|TRBD1|few
TGTGCCAGTAAGGGGACAGGGGGCGAGTCTGAAAAACTGTTTTTT
CASKGTGGESEKLFF
>TRBJ2-1|TRBV4-1|NA|NA
TGCGCCAGCAGCCAGGCAACCGGCCACAACAATGAGCAGTTCTTC
CASSQATGHNNEQFF
>TRBJ2-1|TRBV29-1|NA|NA
TGCAGCGTTGTAGGTGGATTGGGCAATGAGCAGTTCTTC
CSVVGGLGNEQFF
>TRBJ1-1|TRBV7-2|NA|NA
TGTGCCAGCAGCCGATTGACAGGAGTACCTGAAGCTTTCTTT
CASSRLTGVPEAFF
>TRBJ2-7|TRBV7-9|NA|NA
TGTGCCAGCAGCTTGTCGAGCAACGAGCAGTACTTC
CASSLSSNEQYF
>TRBJ2-1|TRBV5-1|NA|NA
TGCGCCAGCAGCTTGACTACAGACTCCTACAATGAGCAGTTCTTC
CASSLTTDSYNEQFF
>TRBJ1-1|TRBV4-1|NA|NA
TGCGCCAGCAGCCACCTACCCAACTTGAACACTGAAGCTTTCTTT
CASSHLPNLNTEAFF
>TRBJ2-1|TRBV7-6|NA|NA
TGTGCCAGCAGCTTACCTTACAATGAGCAGTTCTTC
CASSLPYNEQFF
>TRBJ1-3|TRBV30|NA|once
TGTGCCTGGGGACAGATCCCCTCTGGAAACACCATATATTTT
CAWGQIPSGNTIYF
>TRBJ2-2|TRBV7-9|TRBD2|NA
TGTGCCAGCAGCTTAGCGGGGACTAGTTTTTCCGGGGAGCTGTTTTTT
CASSLAGTSFSGELFF
>TRBJ2-7|TRBV5-3|NA|few
TGTGCCAGAAGCCCGCGGAGGGGGGAAGAGTGCGAGCAGTACTTC
CARSPRRGEECEQYF
>TRBJ2-3|TRBV6-4|TRBD2|NA
TGTGCCAGCAGTATAGCGGGAGGCACAGATACGCAGTATTTT
CASSIAGGTDTQYF